The rows below give T cell receptor beta chains drawn from one sample of a study of PD-1 blockade in classical Hodgkin lymphoma. Sequenced by immunoSEQ multiplex PCR; TCRdb stores in-frame clones only, minus some. There are roughly 50,000 clones in the sample; roughly 80% occur only once, and around 15% lies in the top ten. The sequencing here drew on peripheral blood mononuclear cells (PBMCs), taken at baseline. These receptors were taken from a human donor with classical Hodgkin lymphoma. Each CDR3 is given with its conserved first and last residue. The order of the fields is J gene, clone size, V gene, D gene, CDR3 DNA, CDR3 protein. A D gene is named only where the DNA matches it firmly. Clone size is not always given. Where it is, it says once, few, many or a class for expanded clones.

j_call: TRBJ2-5
clone_size: -
v_call: TRBV13
d_call: -
cdr3_nt: TGTGCCAGCAGCTTGGAGGATCGGGAGACCCAGTACTTC
cdr3_aa: CASSLEDRETQYF

j_call: TRBJ1-3
clone_size: -
v_call: TRBV7-6
d_call: -
cdr3_nt: TGTGCCAGCAGCCCGGTTTCAGGGGCGAGCTCTGGAAACACCATATATTTT
cdr3_aa: CASSPVSGASSGNTIYF

j_call: TRBJ2-4
clone_size: -
v_call: TRBV29-1
d_call: -
cdr3_nt: TGCAGCGTTACCGCCAGAACCAAAAACATTCAGTACTTC
cdr3_aa: CSVTARTKNIQYF

j_call: TRBJ2-4
clone_size: -
v_call: TRBV10-3
d_call: -
cdr3_nt: TGTGCCATCAGTGAGACCGACCTCATAGCCAAAAACATTCAGTACTTC
cdr3_aa: CAISETDLIAKNIQYF

j_call: TRBJ1-2
clone_size: -
v_call: TRBV5-6
d_call: -
cdr3_nt: TGTGCCAGCAGCTGGGCCCGGGCTAACTATGGCTACACCTTC
cdr3_aa: CASSWARANYGYTF

j_call: TRBJ2-1
clone_size: -
v_call: TRBV6-1
d_call: -
cdr3_nt: TGTGCCAGCAGTGAACCGAACAGAGTACTCCCGCTTTCCTACAATGAGCAGTTCTTC
cdr3_aa: CASSEPNRVLPLSYNEQFF

j_call: TRBJ1-1
clone_size: -
v_call: TRBV10-3
d_call: TRBD1
cdr3_nt: TGTGCCATCATGCCGGGACAGGTGAACACTGAAGCTTTCTTT
cdr3_aa: CAIMPGQVNTEAFF

j_call: TRBJ1-2
clone_size: -
v_call: TRBV7-9
d_call: -
cdr3_nt: TGTGCCAGCAGCCCCGGGGCCCCCGGCTACACCTTC
cdr3_aa: CASSPGAPGYTF

j_call: TRBJ2-6
clone_size: -
v_call: TRBV5-1
d_call: -
cdr3_nt: TGCGCCAGCAGCGGCAGCTGGGGGGCTGGGGCCAACGTCCTGACTTTC
cdr3_aa: CASSGSWGAGANVLTF

j_call: TRBJ1-2
clone_size: few
v_call: TRBV27
d_call: TRBD1
cdr3_nt: TGTGCCAGCAGTTTAGGGGGGGACAGGGAGGGCTATGGCTACACCTTC
cdr3_aa: CASSLGGDREGYGYTF

j_call: TRBJ1-1
clone_size: -
v_call: TRBV19
d_call: TRBD1
cdr3_nt: TGTGCCAGTAGTATCCCTACAGGGGGCGCTCAGGGCACTGAAGCTTTCTTT
cdr3_aa: CASSIPTGGAQGTEAFF

j_call: TRBJ2-7
clone_size: -
v_call: TRBV10-3
d_call: -
cdr3_nt: TGTGCCATTCAATTAACCCAGGGTCGCGAGCAGTACTTC
cdr3_aa: CAIQLTQGREQYF

j_call: TRBJ1-1
clone_size: -
v_call: TRBV6-6
d_call: -
cdr3_nt: TGTGCCAGCAGACAGCGGGAGAACACTGAAGCTTTCTTT
cdr3_aa: CASRQRENTEAFF

j_call: TRBJ1-5
clone_size: -
v_call: TRBV7-9
d_call: TRBD1
cdr3_nt: TGTGCCAGCAGCACCTCTACAGGGGGCTCGGATAGCAATCAGCCCCAGCATTTT
cdr3_aa: CASSTSTGGSDSNQPQHF

j_call: TRBJ2-1
clone_size: -
v_call: TRBV9
d_call: -
cdr3_nt: TGTGCCAGCAGCGTAGGCATCAGGGGCAACAATGAGCAGTTCTTC
cdr3_aa: CASSVGIRGNNEQFF

j_call: TRBJ2-1
clone_size: -
v_call: TRBV19
d_call: TRBD1
cdr3_nt: TGTGCCAGTAGGGCCTGGGGACAGGAAAACAATGAGCAGTTCTTC
cdr3_aa: CASRAWGQENNEQFF

j_call: TRBJ1-5
clone_size: -
v_call: TRBV10-3
d_call: TRBD1
cdr3_nt: TGTGCCATCAGTGAGTCGAACAGGGGGCATCAGCCCCAGCATTTT
cdr3_aa: CAISESNRGHQPQHF

j_call: TRBJ1-1
clone_size: -
v_call: TRBV30
d_call: -
cdr3_nt: TGTGCCTCTAATACAGCGGTAGCTTTCTTT
cdr3_aa: CASNTAVAFF

j_call: TRBJ2-7
clone_size: -
v_call: TRBV4-1
d_call: TRBD2
cdr3_nt: TGCGCCAGCAGCCAAGACCTGACTAGCATCTACGAGCAGTACTTC
cdr3_aa: CASSQDLTSIYEQYF

j_call: TRBJ2-3
clone_size: few
v_call: TRBV7-2
d_call: -
cdr3_nt: TGTGCCAGCAGCTTAGTCGGGCCGGCAGATACGCAGTATTTT
cdr3_aa: CASSLVGPADTQYF

j_call: TRBJ2-1
clone_size: -
v_call: TRBV11-3
d_call: -
cdr3_nt: TGTGCCAGCAGCTTAGGGACTACCAATGAGCAGTTCTTC
cdr3_aa: CASSLGTTNEQFF

j_call: TRBJ2-6
clone_size: -
v_call: TRBV19
d_call: -
cdr3_nt: TGTGCCAGTAGGACCTCTGGGGCCAACGTCCTGACTTTC
cdr3_aa: CASRTSGANVLTF

j_call: TRBJ1-2
clone_size: -
v_call: TRBV11-3
d_call: -
cdr3_nt: TGTGCCAGCAGCTTCAACGGGGATTATGGCTACACCTTC
cdr3_aa: CASSFNGDYGYTF

j_call: TRBJ1-1
clone_size: -
v_call: TRBV27
d_call: -
cdr3_nt: TGTGCCAGCAGTTTATCGATCGGGGGGAACACTGAAGCTTTCTTT
cdr3_aa: CASSLSIGGNTEAFF

j_call: TRBJ2-7
clone_size: -
v_call: TRBV15
d_call: -
cdr3_nt: TGTGCCACCAGCAGAGTCTTACAGCTTTCAGACGAGCAGTACTTC
cdr3_aa: CATSRVLQLSDEQYF